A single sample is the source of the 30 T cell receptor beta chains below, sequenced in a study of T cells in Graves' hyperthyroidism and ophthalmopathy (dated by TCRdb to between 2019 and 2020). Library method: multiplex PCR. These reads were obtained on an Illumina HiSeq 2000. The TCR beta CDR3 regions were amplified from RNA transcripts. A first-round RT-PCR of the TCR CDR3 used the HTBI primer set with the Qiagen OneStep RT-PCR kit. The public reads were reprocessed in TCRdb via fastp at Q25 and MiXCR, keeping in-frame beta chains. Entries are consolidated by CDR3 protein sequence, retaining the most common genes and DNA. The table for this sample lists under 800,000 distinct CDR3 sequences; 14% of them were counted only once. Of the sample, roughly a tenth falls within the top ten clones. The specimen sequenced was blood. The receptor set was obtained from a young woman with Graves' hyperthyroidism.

The CDR3 protein is CASSLGLRSGYTF. The CDR3 DNA reads as TGTGCCAGCAGCTTGGGGCTAAGATCTGGCTACACCTTC. V usage is TRBV7-2 and J usage is TRBJ1-2; D possibly corresponds to TRBD1 (5 bases). Germline V gives CDR1 SGHTA, CDR2 FQGNSA. The CDR3 has 13 amino acids. V was cut by 3 bases and J by 7 bases, with 12 bases left in between.

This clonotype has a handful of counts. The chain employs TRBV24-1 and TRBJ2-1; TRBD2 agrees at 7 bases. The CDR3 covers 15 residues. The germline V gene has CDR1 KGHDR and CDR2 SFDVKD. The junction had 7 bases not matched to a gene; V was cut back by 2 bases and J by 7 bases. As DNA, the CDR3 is TGTGCCACCAGTGATTCTGGGAGGGATCGTAATGAGCAGTTCTTC. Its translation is CATSDSGRDRNEQFF.

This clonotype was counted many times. The CDR3: CASSFSGGSTEAFF. CDR3 sequence (DNA): TGTGCCAGCAGTTTCTCCGGCGGTTCCACTGAAGCTTTCTTT. The V call is TRBV27, the J call TRBJ1-1; D remains ambiguous. V shed 3 bases and J shed 4 bases, with 12 bases lying between them. CDR3 length: 14 residues. In germline, CDR1 is MNHEY, CDR2 SMNVEV (reference sequence).

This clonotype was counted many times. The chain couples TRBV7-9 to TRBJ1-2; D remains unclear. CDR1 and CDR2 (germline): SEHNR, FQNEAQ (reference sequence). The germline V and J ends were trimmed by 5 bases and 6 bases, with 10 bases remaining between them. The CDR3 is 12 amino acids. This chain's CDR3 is CASSMHGHGYTF. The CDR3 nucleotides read TGTGCCAGCAGCATGCATGGGCATGGCTACACCTTC.

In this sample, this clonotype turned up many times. The DNA for the CDR3 is TGTGCCAGCAGCTTAGATCCGGCAGGGCCAAATGAAAAACTGTTTTTT. Translation: CASSLDPAGPNEKLFF. The rearrangement joins TRBV11-3 to TRBJ1-4, with a weak D call TRBD1 (5 bases). This CDR3 comprises 16 residues. The V end lost 0 bases, the J end lost 5 bases, and 13 bases lay between the germline ends. CDR1 and CDR2 from the germline V gene are SGHNT and YENEEA.

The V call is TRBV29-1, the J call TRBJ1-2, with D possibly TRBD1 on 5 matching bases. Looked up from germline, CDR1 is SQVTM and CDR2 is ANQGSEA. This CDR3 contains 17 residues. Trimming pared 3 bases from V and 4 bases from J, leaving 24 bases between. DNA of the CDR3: TGCAGCGTTGATATCCCGGAGAGTTCTTCCAGGGCCTATGGCTACACCTTC. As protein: CSVDIPESSSRAYGYTF.

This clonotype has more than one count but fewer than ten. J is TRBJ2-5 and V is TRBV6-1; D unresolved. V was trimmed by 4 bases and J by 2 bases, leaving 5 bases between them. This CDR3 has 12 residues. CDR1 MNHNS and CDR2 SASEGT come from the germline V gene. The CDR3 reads CASSGMQETQYF. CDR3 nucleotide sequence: TGTGCCAGCAGTGGAATGCAAGAGACCCAGTACTTC.

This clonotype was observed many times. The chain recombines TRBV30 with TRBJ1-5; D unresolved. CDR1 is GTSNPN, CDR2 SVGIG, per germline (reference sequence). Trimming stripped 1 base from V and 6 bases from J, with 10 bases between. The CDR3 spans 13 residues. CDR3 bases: TGTGCCTGGAGTGATTTCGTGGGTCAGCCCCAGCATTTT. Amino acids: CAWSDFVGQPQHF.

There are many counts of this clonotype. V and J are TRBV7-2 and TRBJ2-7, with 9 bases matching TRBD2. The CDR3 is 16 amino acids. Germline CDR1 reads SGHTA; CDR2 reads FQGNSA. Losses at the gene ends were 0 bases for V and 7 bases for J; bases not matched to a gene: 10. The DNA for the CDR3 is TGTGCCAGCAGCTTAGCCCCAGGCGGGAGGGCCGGAGAGCAGTACTTC. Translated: CASSLAPGGRAGEQYF.

The CDR3 is CASSPAQNTEAFF. The CDR3 DNA sequence: TGTGCCAGCAGCCCCGCTCAGAACACTGAAGCTTTCTTT. The rearrangement links TRBV28 to TRBJ1-1; D is unresolved. Trimming took off 6 bases at V and 1 base at J, with 9 bases between the two ends. The CDR3 has 13 residues. The V gene's germline CDR1 is MDHEN and CDR2 SYDVKM.

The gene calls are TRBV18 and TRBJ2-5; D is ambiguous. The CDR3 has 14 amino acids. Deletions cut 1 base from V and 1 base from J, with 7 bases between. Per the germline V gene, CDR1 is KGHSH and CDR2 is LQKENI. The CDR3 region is CASSPQDIQETQYF. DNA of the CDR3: TGTGCCAGCTCACCACAGGATATCCAAGAGACCCAGTACTTC. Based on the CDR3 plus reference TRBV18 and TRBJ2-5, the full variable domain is NAGVMQNPRHLVRRRGQEARLRCSPMKGHSHVYWYRQLPEEGLKFMVYLQKENIIDESGMPKERFSAEFPKEGPSILRIQQVVRGDSAAYFCASSPQDIQETQYFGPGTRLLVL.

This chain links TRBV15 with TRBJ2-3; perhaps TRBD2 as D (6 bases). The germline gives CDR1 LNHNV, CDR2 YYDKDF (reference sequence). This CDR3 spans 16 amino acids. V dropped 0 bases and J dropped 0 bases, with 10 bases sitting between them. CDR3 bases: TGTGCCACCAGCAGAGATTTCCTAGCGAGCACAGATACGCAGTATTTT. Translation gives CATSRDFLASTDTQYF.

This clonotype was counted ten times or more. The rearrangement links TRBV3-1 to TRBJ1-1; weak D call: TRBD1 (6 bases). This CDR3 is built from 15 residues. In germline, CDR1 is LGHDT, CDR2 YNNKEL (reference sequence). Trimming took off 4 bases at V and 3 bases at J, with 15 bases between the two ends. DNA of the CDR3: TGTGCCAGCAGCCTCACGTTAGGGGGGGACACTGAAGCTTTCTTT. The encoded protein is CASSLTLGGDTEAFF.

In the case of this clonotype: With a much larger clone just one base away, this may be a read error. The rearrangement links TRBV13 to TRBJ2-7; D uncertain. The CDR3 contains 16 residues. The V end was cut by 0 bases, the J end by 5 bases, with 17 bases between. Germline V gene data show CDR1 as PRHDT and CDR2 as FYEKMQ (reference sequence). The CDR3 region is CASSLGFRRASHEQYF. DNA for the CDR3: TGTGCCAGCAGCTTAGGATTTCGACGGGCGAGTCACGAGCAGTACTTC.

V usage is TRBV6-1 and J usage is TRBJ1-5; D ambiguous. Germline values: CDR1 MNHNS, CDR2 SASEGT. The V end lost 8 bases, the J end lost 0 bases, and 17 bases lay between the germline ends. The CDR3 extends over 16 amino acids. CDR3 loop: CASPAGNPYSNQPQHF. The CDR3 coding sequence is TGTGCCAGCCCTGCGGGGAATCCTTATAGCAATCAGCCCCAGCATTTT.

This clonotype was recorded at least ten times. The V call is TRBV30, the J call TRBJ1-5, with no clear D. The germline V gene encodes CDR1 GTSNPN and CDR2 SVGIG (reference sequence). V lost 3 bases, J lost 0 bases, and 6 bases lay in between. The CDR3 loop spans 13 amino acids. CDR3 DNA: TGTGCCTGGAGCCGGGTTAGCAATCAGCCCCAGCATTTT. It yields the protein CAWSRVSNQPQHF.

CDR3 coding DNA: TGTGCCAGTAGTATAGATCGGGACAGCCCTGAAAAACTGTTTTTT. Protein sequence: CASSIDRDSPEKLFF. This sequence joins TRBV19 and TRBJ1-4; 7 bases line up with TRBD1. CDR1 and CDR2 from the germline V gene are LNHDA and SQIVND (reference sequence). V lost 0 bases, J lost 7 bases, and 5 bases stayed unmatched. The CDR3 is 15 amino acids.

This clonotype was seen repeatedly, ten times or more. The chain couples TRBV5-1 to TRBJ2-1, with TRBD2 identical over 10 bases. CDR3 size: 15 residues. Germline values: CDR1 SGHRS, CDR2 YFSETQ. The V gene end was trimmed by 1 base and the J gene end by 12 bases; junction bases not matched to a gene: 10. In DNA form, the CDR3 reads TGCGCCAGCAGCTTGACTAGCGGGACCCTAGTATGGCAGTTCTTC. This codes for CASSLTSGTLVWQFF.

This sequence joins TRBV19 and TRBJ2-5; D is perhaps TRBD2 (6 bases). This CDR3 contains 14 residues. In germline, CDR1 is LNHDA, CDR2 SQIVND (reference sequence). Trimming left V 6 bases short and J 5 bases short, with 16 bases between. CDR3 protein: CASSIAGLGETQYF. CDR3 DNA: TGTGCCAGTAGCATTGCGGGACTCGGGGAGACCCAGTACTTC.

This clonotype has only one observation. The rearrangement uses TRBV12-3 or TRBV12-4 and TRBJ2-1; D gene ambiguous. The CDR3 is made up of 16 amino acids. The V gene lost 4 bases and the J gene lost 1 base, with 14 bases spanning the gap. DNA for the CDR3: TGTGCCAGCAGTTCAAGGTCACAGCGATCCTACAATGAGCAGTTCTTC. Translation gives CASSSRSQRSYNEQFF.

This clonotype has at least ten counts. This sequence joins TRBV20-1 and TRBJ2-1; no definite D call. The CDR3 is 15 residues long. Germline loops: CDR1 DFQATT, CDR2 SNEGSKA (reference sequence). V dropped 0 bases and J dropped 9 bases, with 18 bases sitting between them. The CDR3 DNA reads TGCAGTGCTAGAGATAGCTTGAAATCATGGGGTGAGCAGTTCTTC. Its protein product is CSARDSLKSWGEQFF.

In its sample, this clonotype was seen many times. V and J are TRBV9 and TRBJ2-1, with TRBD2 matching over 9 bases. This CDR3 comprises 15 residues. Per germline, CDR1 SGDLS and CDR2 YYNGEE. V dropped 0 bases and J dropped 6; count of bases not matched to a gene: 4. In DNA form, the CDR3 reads TGTGCCAGCAGCGTAGGAGCGGGAGGAGGCAATGAGCAGTTCTTC. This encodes CASSVGAGGGNEQFF. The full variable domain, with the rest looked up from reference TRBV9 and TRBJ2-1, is DSGVTQTPKHLITATGQRVTLRCSPRSGDLSVYWYQQSLDQGLQFLIQYYNGEERAKGNILERFSAQQFPDLHSELNLSSLELGDSALYFCASSVGAGGGNEQFFGPGTRLTVL.

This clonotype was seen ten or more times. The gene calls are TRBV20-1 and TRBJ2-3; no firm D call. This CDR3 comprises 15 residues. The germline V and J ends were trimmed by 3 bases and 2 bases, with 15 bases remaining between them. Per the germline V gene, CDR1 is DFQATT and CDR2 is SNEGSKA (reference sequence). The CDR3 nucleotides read TGCAGTGCTAGCCAGGAGACTGACCCCACAGATACGCAGTATTTT. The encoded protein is CSASQETDPTDTQYF.

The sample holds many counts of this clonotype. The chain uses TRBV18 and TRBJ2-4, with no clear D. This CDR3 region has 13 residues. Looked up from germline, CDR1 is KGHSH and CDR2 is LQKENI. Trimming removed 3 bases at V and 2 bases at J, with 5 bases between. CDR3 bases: TGTGCCAGCTCACCGACATCCAAAAACATTCAGTACTTC. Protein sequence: CASSPTSKNIQYF.

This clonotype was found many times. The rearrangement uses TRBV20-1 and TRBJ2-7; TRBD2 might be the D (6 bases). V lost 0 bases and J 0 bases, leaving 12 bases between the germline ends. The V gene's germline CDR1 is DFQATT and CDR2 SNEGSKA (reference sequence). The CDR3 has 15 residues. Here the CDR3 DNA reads TGCAGTGCTAGAGATTGGCGGGGCCCCTCCTACGAGCAGTACTTC. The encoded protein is CSARDWRGPSYEQYF.

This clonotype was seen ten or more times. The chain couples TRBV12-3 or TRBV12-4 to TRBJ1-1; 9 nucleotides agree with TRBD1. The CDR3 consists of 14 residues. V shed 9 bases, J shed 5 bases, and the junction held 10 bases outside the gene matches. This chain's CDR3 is CASSLQGAGTEAFF. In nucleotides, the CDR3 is TGTGCCAGTAGTCTACAGGGGGCAGGTACTGAAGCTTTCTTT.

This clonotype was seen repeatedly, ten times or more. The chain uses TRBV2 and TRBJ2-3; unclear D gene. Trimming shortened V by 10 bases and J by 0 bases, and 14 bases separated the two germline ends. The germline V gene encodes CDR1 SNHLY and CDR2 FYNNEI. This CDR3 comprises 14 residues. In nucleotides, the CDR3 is TGTGCCACCACCGCCGAAAGTAGCACAGATACGCAGTATTTT. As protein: CATTAESSTDTQYF. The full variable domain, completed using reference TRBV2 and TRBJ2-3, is EPEVTQTPSHQVTQMGQEVILRCVPISNHLYFYWYRQILGQKVEFLVSFYNNEISEKSEIFDDQFSVERPDGSNFTLKIRSTKLEDSAMYFCATTAESSTDTQYFGPGTRLTVL.

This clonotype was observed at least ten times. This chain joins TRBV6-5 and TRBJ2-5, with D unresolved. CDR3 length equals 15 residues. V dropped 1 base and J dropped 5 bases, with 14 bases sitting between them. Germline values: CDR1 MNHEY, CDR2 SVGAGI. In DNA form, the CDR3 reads TGTGCCAGCAGTTACTTGGCGAAAGGTGGGGAGACCCAGTACTTC. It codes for CASSYLAKGGETQYF.

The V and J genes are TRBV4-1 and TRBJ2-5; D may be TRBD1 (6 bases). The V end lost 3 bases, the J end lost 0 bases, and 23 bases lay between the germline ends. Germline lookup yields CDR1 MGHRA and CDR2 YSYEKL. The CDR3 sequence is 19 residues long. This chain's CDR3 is CASSHLIRLGDTNQETQYF. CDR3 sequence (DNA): TGCGCCAGCAGCCATCTTATTCGTTTGGGGGACACCAACCAAGAGACCCAGTACTTC.

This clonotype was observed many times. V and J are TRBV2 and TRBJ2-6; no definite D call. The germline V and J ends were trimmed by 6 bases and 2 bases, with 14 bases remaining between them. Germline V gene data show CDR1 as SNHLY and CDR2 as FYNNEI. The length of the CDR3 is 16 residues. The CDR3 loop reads CASSKRVRTGANVLTF. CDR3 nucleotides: TGTGCCAGCAGCAAGAGAGTCAGGACTGGGGCCAACGTCCTGACTTTC.